This T cell receptor (beta chain) was sequenced during a study of spatial heterogeneity in lung cancer. About the study: The donor population consisted of under 75 patients with untreated, early-stage non-small cell lung cancer. The study sequenced follow-up PBMC samples when they were available, at a median of around 2 years after resection. Consistent detection of more beta-chain than alpha-chain sequences was observed.

The time point here: blood at routine non-recurrence follow-up after resection. Unsorted whole RNA samples from tumor, nontumor lung or frozen PBMC were sequenced. This clonotype was observed at least ten times. Every TCR cDNA molecule bore its own unique molecular identifier. TCRdb used MiXCR to reprocess the 5' RACE reads, holding one entry per CDR3 protein. The sample lists around 120,000 distinct CDR3 sequences; roughly an eighth were seen once. Trimming took 7 bases from V and 2 from J, leaving 13 bases between them. CDR1 SNHLY and CDR2 FYNNEI come from the germline V gene. This CDR3 region has 14 residues.

Source: PBMCs, taken at follow-up. This receptor was taken from a male donor with early-stage non-small cell lung cancer. The chain combines TRBV2 with TRBJ2-3; the D call may be TRBD1 or TRBD2 (5 bases each). CDR3 sequence reads: CASKRDGSTDTQYF. CDR3 nucleotides: TGTGCCAGCAAAAGGGACGGATCCACAGATACGCAGTATTTT.